The T cell receptor beta chain under discussion was sequenced for a study of control samples from healthy donors and cancer patients. The germline V gene has CDR1 SGHAT and CDR2 FQNNGV. Germline trimming cut 1 base from V and 1 base from J; bases unmatched to any gene: 8. The CDR3 runs 18 residues. The protocol was immunoSEQ multiplex PCR, while the TCRdb copy is restricted to in-frame clones and leaves out a portion. The sample holds 85,000 to 95,000 clones, approximately 90% seen once. The receptor comes from a woman aged 30 to 39 in good health. The sequencing input was blood. This chain joins TRBV11-2 and TRBJ1-1; TRBD1 aligns across 11 bases. The CDR3 protein is CASSLGAGQGAGNTEAFF. The CDR3 DNA reads as TGTGCCAGCAGCTTAGGAGCTGGACAGGGGGCCGGGAACACTGAAGCTTTCTTT.